The rows below give T cell receptor beta chains drawn from one sample of a study of T cells after yellow fever vaccination. TCRdb fed the 5' RACE reads into MiXCR, producing one record per CDR3 protein. This table has 250,000 to 300,000 distinct CDR3 sequences, about 5% appearing once. The specimen was CD4+ T cells sorted from PBMCs, collected on the day of the yellow fever booster vaccination. The receptor source for this set is a man younger than 35 who received the YFV17D yellow fever vaccine. The CDR3 runs from the conserved cysteine through the conserved F or W. D genes are given only for firm matches. Rows may omit the clone size; those that give it use once, few, many or a size class.

d_gene | abundance | j_gene | v_gene | len | CDR3aa | CDR3nt
. | . | TRBJ2-1 | TRBV5-1 | 14 | CASSFDKAYNEQFF | TGCGCCAGCAGCTTCGACAAGGCCTACAATGAGCAGTTCTTC
. | . | TRBJ1-6 | TRBV12-3/TRBV12-4 | 13 | CASRRPYNSPLHF | TGTGCCAGCCGGAGGCCTTATAATTCACCCCTCCACTTT
TRBD1 | . | TRBJ2-5 | TRBV4-3 | 15 | CASSHAQGISETQYF | TGCGCCAGCAGCCATGCACAGGGGATATCGGAGACCCAGTACTTC
. | many | TRBJ1-1 | TRBV27 | 14 | CASSSPGLGTEAFF | TGTGCCAGCAGTTCCCCGGGGCTGGGGACTGAAGCTTTCTTT
. | many | TRBJ2-5 | TRBV5-1 | 14 | CASSLLSLGETQYF | TGCGCCAGCAGCTTGTTGTCTCTGGGGGAGACCCAGTACTTC
TRBD2 | many | TRBJ2-3 | TRBV11-2 | 15 | CASSATGGGRDTQYF | TGTGCCAGCAGCGCGACTGGCGGGGGGAGGGATACGCAGTATTTT
TRBD2 | . | TRBJ2-3 | TRBV10-3 | 14 | CAIKTSGVTDTQYF | TGTGCCATCAAGACTAGCGGGGTCACAGATACGCAGTATTTT
TRBD1 | many | TRBJ1-2 | TRBV11-2 | 18 | CASSLLYRTGGRDYGYTF | TGTGCCAGCAGCTTACTTTACAGGACAGGGGGTAGGGACTATGGCTACACCTTC
. | . | TRBJ2-7 | TRBV6-6 | 11 | CASRNTGEQYF | TGTGCCAGCAGGAATACGGGGGAGCAGTACTTC
TRBD1 | many | TRBJ2-2 | TRBV6-6 | 15 | CASSSGTGYTGELFF | TGTGCCAGCAGTTCCGGGACAGGATACACCGGGGAGCTGTTTTTT
. | many | TRBJ1-4 | TRBV12-3/TRBV12-4 | 15 | CASSLNGGMGEKLFF | TGTGCCAGCAGTTTAAACGGGGGCATGGGAGAAAAACTGTTTTTT
. | . | TRBJ2-1 | TRBV28 | 13 | CASNTLRGGEQFF | TGTGCCAGCAACACCCTCCGGGGCGGAGAGCAGTTCTTC
. | few | TRBJ1-2 | TRBV19 | 15 | CASSEETALGYGYTF | TGTGCCAGTAGTGAGGAGACCGCTCTTGGCTATGGCTACACCTTC
. | many | TRBJ1-5 | TRBV5-1 | 14 | CASSLEHREQPQHF | TGCGCCAGCAGCTTGGAACACCGGGAACAGCCCCAGCATTTT
. | few | TRBJ2-5 | TRBV4-3 | 16 | CASSQGVGEGVETQYF | TGCGCCAGCAGCCAAGGGGTGGGAGAGGGAGTAGAGACCCAGTACTTC
. | . | TRBJ1-6 | TRBV20-1 | 15 | CSARDLPAVRSPLHF | TGCAGTGCTAGAGATCTCCCGGCGGTTCGTTCACCCCTCCACTTT
. | few | TRBJ2-2 | TRBV5-8 | 17 | CASSLGTGAANTGELFF | TGTGCCAGCAGCTTGGGTACAGGAGCCGCGAACACCGGGGAGCTGTTTTTT
. | many | TRBJ1-2 | TRBV20-1 | 12 | CSASQGNHGYTF | TGCAGTGCTTCCCAGGGGAATCATGGCTACACCTTC
TRBD1 | many | TRBJ1-2 | TRBV5-6 | 13 | CASSLDRGQSYTF | TGTGCCAGCAGCTTGGACAGGGGGCAAAGCTACACCTTC
. | many | TRBJ2-4 | TRBV4-3 | 12 | CASSPDRNIQYF | TGCGCCAGCAGCCCGGACAGAAACATTCAGTACTTC
. | . | TRBJ2-2 | TRBV19 | 13 | CASISVLTGELFF | TGTGCCAGTATTAGCGTCTTGACCGGGGAGCTGTTTTTT
. | . | TRBJ2-2 | TRBV6-1 | 15 | CASEERGARIGELFF | TGTGCCAGTGAGGAGAGGGGGGCCCGGATCGGGGAGCTGTTTTTT
. | . | TRBJ1-6 | TRBV3-1 | 17 | CASSQARVGPDNSPLHF | TGTGCCAGCAGCCAAGCACGAGTCGGACCGGATAATTCACCCCTCCACTTT
. | . | TRBJ2-5 | TRBV7-9 | 18 | CASSLSWGAASPQETQYF | TGTGCCAGCAGCTTAAGTTGGGGGGCCGCATCCCCCCAGGAGACCCAGTACTTC
. | few | TRBJ1-4 | TRBV6-2/TRBV6-3 | 13 | CASSSRSNEKLFF | TGTGCCAGCAGTTCCAGGTCTAATGAAAAACTGTTTTTT
TRBD1 | many | TRBJ2-1 | TRBV12-3/TRBV12-4 | 19 | CASQGQGHWGGLTPNEQFF | TGTGCCAGCCAAGGACAGGGGCATTGGGGGGGCCTGACCCCCAATGAGCAGTTCTTC
TRBD1 | . | TRBJ2-1 | TRBV6-5 | 16 | CASGTGGASSYNEQFF | TGTGCCAGCGGGACAGGGGGAGCTAGCTCCTACAATGAGCAGTTCTTC
. | few | TRBJ1-4 | TRBV2 | 15 | CASSEATRGDEKLFF | TGTGCCAGCAGTGAGGCGACCCGTGGGGACGAAAAACTGTTTTTT
. | . | TRBJ1-6 | TRBV7-9 | 14 | CASSFRAQNSPLHF | TGTGCCAGCAGCTTCCGGGCTCAGAATTCACCCCTCCACTTT
. | many | TRBJ1-6 | TRBV27 | 15 | CASSPGGGGDSPLHF | TGTGCCAGCTCCCCCGGGGGTGGTGGTGATTCACCCCTCCACTTT
TRBD1 | . | TRBJ2-2 | TRBV7-9 | 16 | CASSPDRGARFGELFF | TGTGCCAGCAGCCCTGACAGGGGAGCGCGGTTCGGGGAGCTGTTTTTT